Listed below are T cell receptor beta chains from one sample, sequenced in a study of blood T cell repertoires in COVID-19. Assay: immunoSEQ multiplex PCR; the TCRdb copy retains only in-frame clones and omits some. This table has approximately 86,000 clones, around three quarters appearing once. Sequencing was done on a sample of peripheral blood. The receptor source for this set is a woman between 70 and 85 years old with acute or convalescent COVID-19. The CDR3 runs from the conserved cysteine through the conserved F or W. A D gene is named only where the DNA matches it firmly. Only part of the rows carry a size: once, few, many, or a class if the clone is expanded.

D	J	size	V	DNA	CDR3
.	TRBJ1-1	.	TRBV27	TGTGCCAGCAGTTTTGGTGGGGGGGCTGAAGCTTTCTTT	CASSFGGGAEAFF
TRBD1	TRBJ2-2	.	TRBV13	TGTGCCAGCAGCTTCTTCCCTCAAGCGTCCAGGGGGCGTCACGGGGAGCTGTTTTTT	CASSFFPQASRGRHGELFF
TRBD1	TRBJ2-7	.	TRBV7-6	TGTGCCAGCAGCTTTGCGCAGGGGGAAAAGTACTTC	CASSFAQGEKYF
.	TRBJ2-3	.	TRBV5-1	TGCGCCAGCAGCGTGACAGGTTGGACGCAGTATTTT	CASSVTGWTQYF
TRBD1	TRBJ2-7	.	TRBV29-1	TGCAGCGTTGAAAGGGACAGCTACGAGCAGTACTTC	CSVERDSYEQYF
.	TRBJ1-5	.	TRBV28	TGTGCCAGCAGCCTCAGGGGACGCAATCAGCCCCAGCATTTT	CASSLRGRNQPQHF
TRBD2	TRBJ2-3	.	TRBV29-1	TGCAGCGTTGATACGGGACTAGCGGGAGTGGAAGATACGCAGTATTTT	CSVDTGLAGVEDTQYF
.	TRBJ1-6	.	TRBV4-1	TGCGCCAGCAGCCAAACTGTGAACAGGGATTCACCCCTCCACTTT	CASSQTVNRDSPLHF
TRBD2	TRBJ2-1	.	TRBV9	TGTGCCAGCAGCGCGACTAGCGGGGGGGCCGGTGAGCAGTTCTTC	CASSATSGGAGEQFF
TRBD1	TRBJ1-3	.	TRBV29-1	TGCAGCGCAGGGGGCGACACCATATATTTT	CSAGGDTIYF
.	TRBJ1-1	few	TRBV7-2	TGTGCCAGCAGCCGTAGACAGACTGAAGCTTTCTTT	CASSRRQTEAFF
TRBD1	TRBJ2-7	.	TRBV6-2/TRBV6-3	TGTGCCAGCAGTTACTCTCCAGGGACAGGCCTCTACGAGCAGTACTTC	CASSYSPGTGLYEQYF
.	TRBJ1-6	.	TRBV7-9	TGTGCCAGCAGCATCGTACAGGGTACTAGTTCACCCCTCCACTTT	CASSIVQGTSSPLHF
.	TRBJ1-1	.	TRBV2	TGTGCCAGCAGTGTAGCCCAGGGGATCACTGAAGCTTTCTTT	CASSVAQGITEAFF
.	TRBJ1-1	once	TRBV5-1	TGCGCCAGCAGCTTAGGGGGGAACACTGAAGCTTTCTTT	CASSLGGNTEAFF
.	TRBJ1-6	.	TRBV9	TGTGCCAGCAGCGAGCCTCAGGGTCGATCCGGTAATTCACCCCTCCACTTT	CASSEPQGRSGNSPLHF
TRBD1	TRBJ2-1	.	TRBV7-2	TGTGCCAGCAGCTTAGCGGGACAGAGCTCCTACAATGAGCAGTTCTTC	CASSLAGQSSYNEQFF
.	TRBJ2-3	.	TRBV7-6	TGTGCCAGCAGCCTAGATCTCGGGAGTGCGCAGTATTTT	CASSLDLGSAQYF
.	TRBJ2-3	.	TRBV30	TGTGCCTGGGGGAGACACACAGATACGCAGTATTTT	CAWGRHTDTQYF
TRBD2	TRBJ2-2	.	TRBV28	TGTGCCAGCAGTTGGCCTAGCGGGAGCGGCCGACGGACCGGGGAGCTGTTTTTT	CASSWPSGSGRRTGELFF
.	TRBJ2-7	.	TRBV30	TGTGCCTGGACCAGGGGCTCCTACGAGCAGTACTTC	CAWTRGSYEQYF
TRBD2	TRBJ2-7	.	TRBV11-2	TGTGCCAGCAGCCCCTGGACTAGCGGGGGATTCTCCTACGAGCAGTACTTC	CASSPWTSGGFSYEQYF
TRBD2	TRBJ2-7	.	TRBV29-1	TGCAGCGTTGAAAAGGCTAGCGGGAGGCCCTACGAGCAGTACTTC	CSVEKASGRPYEQYF